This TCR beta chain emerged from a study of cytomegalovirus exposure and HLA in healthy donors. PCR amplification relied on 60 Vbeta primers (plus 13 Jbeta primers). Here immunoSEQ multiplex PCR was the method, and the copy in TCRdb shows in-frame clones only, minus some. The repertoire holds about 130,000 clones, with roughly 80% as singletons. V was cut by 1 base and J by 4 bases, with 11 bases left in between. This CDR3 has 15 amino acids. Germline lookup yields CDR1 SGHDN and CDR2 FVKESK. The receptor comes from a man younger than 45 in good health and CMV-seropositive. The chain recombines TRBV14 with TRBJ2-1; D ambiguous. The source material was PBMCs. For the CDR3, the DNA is TGTGCCAGCAGCCAAGCGGGTGATGCTTACAATGAGCAGTTCTTC. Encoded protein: CASSQAGDAYNEQFF.